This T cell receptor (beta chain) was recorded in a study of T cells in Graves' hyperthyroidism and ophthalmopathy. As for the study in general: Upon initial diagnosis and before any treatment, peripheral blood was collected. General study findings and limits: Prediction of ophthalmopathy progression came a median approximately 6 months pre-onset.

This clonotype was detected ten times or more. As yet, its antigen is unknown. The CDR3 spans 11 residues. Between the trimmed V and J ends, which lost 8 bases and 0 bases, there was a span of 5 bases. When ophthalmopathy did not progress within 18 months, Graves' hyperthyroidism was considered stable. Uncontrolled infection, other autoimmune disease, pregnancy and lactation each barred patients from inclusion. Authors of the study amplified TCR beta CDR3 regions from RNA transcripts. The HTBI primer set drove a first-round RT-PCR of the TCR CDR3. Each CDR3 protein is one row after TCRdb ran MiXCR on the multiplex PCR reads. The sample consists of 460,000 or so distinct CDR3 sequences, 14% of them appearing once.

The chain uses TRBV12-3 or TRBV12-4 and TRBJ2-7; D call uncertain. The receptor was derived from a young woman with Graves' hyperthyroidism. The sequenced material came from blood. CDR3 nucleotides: TGTGCCAGCGGTACCTCCTACGAGCAGTACTTC. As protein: CASGTSYEQYF.